This entry lists 30 T cell receptor beta chains sequenced from one sample in a study of cytomegalovirus exposure and HLA in healthy donors. The PCR was carried out with 60 Vbeta primers and 13 Jbeta primers. Assay used: immunoSEQ multiplex PCR; TCRdb lists only in-frame clones, some missing. The data show approximately 150,000 clones, around 80% seen once. Sample: PBMCs. The origin of the receptors is a female donor in good health and CMV-seronegative.

This clone was recorded once. The chain uses TRBV18 and TRBJ2-1, with 8 positions matching TRBD2. V lost 3 bases to trimming and J lost 2 bases; unmatched junction nucleotides: 12. The CDR3 runs 18 residues. Germline V gene sequence: CDR1 KGHSH, CDR2 LQKENI. CDR3 in amino acids: CASSPKAGVSRAYNEQFF. Here the CDR3 DNA reads TGTGCCAGCTCACCTAAAGCGGGAGTCAGTAGGGCCTACAATGAGCAGTTCTTC.

This clone was counted a single time. The rearrangement joins TRBV5-8 to TRBJ2-7; D is unclear. Germline CDR1 is SGHTS and CDR2 is YDEGEE. Trimming cost V 6 bases and J 5 bases, with 15 bases left between them. This CDR3 region has 13 residues. DNA for the CDR3: TGTGCCAGCACCCCGAGATGGAGAGACGAGCAGTACTTC. It codes for CASTPRWRDEQYF. The entire variable domain, with the rest obtained from reference TRBV5-8 and TRBJ2-7, is as follows: EAGVTQSPTHLIKTRGQQATLRCSPISGHTSVYWYQQALGLGLQFLLWYDEGEERNRGNFPPRFSGRQFPNYSSELNVNALELEDSALYLCASTPRWRDEQYFGPGTRLTVT.

J is TRBJ2-1 and V is TRBV11-2, with 7 bases aligning to TRBD1. The germline CDR1 and CDR2 sequences are SGHAT and FQNNGV. V lost 5 bases to trimming and J lost 4 bases; unmatched junction nucleotides: 11. CDR3 length: 16 residues. CDR3 sequence reads: CASSTDRVSGYNEQFF. Here the CDR3 DNA reads TGTGCCAGCAGCACCGACAGGGTTAGTGGTTACAATGAGCAGTTCTTC.

CDR3 nucleotides: TGTGCCAGCAGCCGCTCAGGGGGAGTAGGGACAGATACGCAGTATTTT. It is translated as CASSRSGGVGTDTQYF. The chain employs TRBV9 and TRBJ2-3; 7 positions agree with TRBD1. The V segment lost 4 bases and the J segment 3 bases; nucleotides outside the gene matches: 11. The CDR3 is made up of 16 amino acids. CDR1 is SGDLS, CDR2 YYNGEE, per germline.

The chain combines TRBV11-3 with TRBJ2-3; the D is unclear. The CDR3 length is 14 residues. Trimming took off 1 base at V and 2 bases at J, with 7 bases between the two ends. CDR1 is SGHNT, CDR2 YENEEA, per germline. The CDR3 sequence is CASSLGSFTDTQYF. CDR3 DNA sequence: TGTGCCAGCAGCTTAGGTTCTTTCACAGATACGCAGTATTTT. Drawing the rest from reference TRBV11-3 and TRBJ2-3, the complete variable domain is EAGVVQSPRYKIIEKKQPVAFWCNPISGHNTLYWYLQNLGQGPELLIRYENEEAVDDSQLPKDRFSAERLKGVDSTLKIQPAELGDSAVYLCASSLGSFTDTQYFGPGTRLTVL.

With regard to this clone: The junction departs from the called germline gene at one end, perhaps through a read error. The genes are TRBV4-1 and TRBJ2-7; TRBD2 agrees at 11 bases. There are 14 residues in the CDR3. Germline-derived CDR1 and CDR2 are MGHRA and YSYEKL. The CDR3 protein is CASSQGLAGGEQYF. As DNA, the CDR3 is TGTGCCAGCAGCCAAGGGCTAGCGGGAGGCGAGCAGTACTTC.

This clone was observed a few times. The CDR3 DNA sequence: TGTGCCAGCAGCGTAGAACCCTTAACCGGGACCCAGTACTTC. The encoded protein is CASSVEPLTGTQYF. This chain links TRBV9 with TRBJ2-5; no clear D gene. V shed 0 bases and J shed 7 bases, with 13 bases lying between them. The CDR3 totals 14 residues. CDR1 is SGDLS and CDR2 is YYNGEE in the germline V gene. The full variable domain, completed using reference TRBV9 and TRBJ2-5, is DSGVTQTPKHLITATGQRVTLRCSPRSGDLSVYWYQQSLDQGLQFLIQYYNGEERAKGNILERFSAQQFPDLHSELNLSSLELGDSALYFCASSVEPLTGTQYFGPGTRLLVL.

The rearrangement joins TRBV4-3 to TRBJ2-7; possible D gene TRBD2, 7 bases. V shed 2 bases and J shed 4 bases, with 18 bases lying between them. CDR3 length: 16 residues. The V gene's germline CDR1 is LGHNA and CDR2 YSLEER. This CDR3 reads CASSQSRGGGQYEQYF. In DNA form, the CDR3 reads TGCGCCAGCAGCCAATCTCGTGGGGGGGGGCAATACGAGCAGTACTTC.

This chain joins TRBV5-1 and TRBJ2-7, with TRBD2 matching 8 bases. This CDR3 has 15 residues. CDR1 and CDR2 (germline): SGHRS, YFSETQ. V gave up 6 bases and J gave up 2 bases; unmatched junction bases: 10. CDR3 amino acids: CASTPGGMGTYEQYF. In DNA, the CDR3 is TGCGCCAGCACCCCGGGGGGGATGGGGACCTACGAGCAGTACTTC.

The chain recombines TRBV6-5 with TRBJ1-5, with a possible D match to TRBD1 (5 bases). Per germline, CDR1 MNHEY and CDR2 SVGAGI. The CDR3 is made up of 14 amino acids. Trimming removed 1 base from V and 3 bases from J, with 7 bases in between. The CDR3 coding sequence is TGTGCCAGCAGTTACTTGACAGTCAATCAGCCCCAGCATTTT. Translation: CASSYLTVNQPQHF.

The chain couples TRBV7-2 to TRBJ2-3, with D possibly matching TRBD2 (6 bases). CDR3 size: 16 residues. Trimming left V 6 bases short and J 2 bases short, with 18 bases between. The V gene's germline CDR1 is SGHTA and CDR2 FQGNSA. CDR3 loop: CASSSQSGLTTDTQYF. For the CDR3, the DNA is TGTGCCAGCAGTTCTCAAAGCGGACTAACCACAGATACGCAGTATTTT.

The chain couples TRBV2 to TRBJ2-1, with 14 bases that match TRBD2. The CDR3 length is 14 residues. J gave up 8 bases and V 11 bases, and 8 bases lay outside the gene matches. Per the germline V gene, CDR1 is SNHLY and CDR2 is FYNNEI. This CDR3 is CAVPGLAGDYEQFF. The CDR3 coding sequence is TGTGCCGTACCGGGACTAGCGGGAGACTATGAGCAGTTCTTC.

The rearrangement links TRBV19 to TRBJ2-4; tentative D call: TRBD1 (7 bases). From germline, CDR1 is LNHDA and CDR2 SQIVND (reference sequence). Trimming shortened V by 4 bases and J by 4 bases, and 32 bases separated the two germline ends. CDR3 length: 21 residues. The CDR3 DNA sequence: TGTGCCAGTAGTACTAATCGACAGGGTATGAGGTCAAATGCGGGAAAAAACATTCAGTACTTC. As protein: CASSTNRQGMRSNAGKNIQYF.

The chain carries TRBV5-5 and TRBJ1-2, with a possible D match to TRBD1 (5 bases). The ends were cut back, 1 base at V and 3 bases at J, with 10 bases in the middle. The CDR3 runs 14 residues. Germline CDR1 reads SGHKS; CDR2 reads YYEKEE (reference sequence). The CDR3 here is CASSLWGTDYGYTF. The CDR3 bases are TGTGCCAGCAGCTTGTGGGGGACTGACTATGGCTACACCTTC.

In its sample, this clone was seen a few times. The chain uses TRBV18 and TRBJ2-1; TRBD2 matches 13 bases. This CDR3 is 15 amino acids long. Unmatched junction bases numbered 6, after V lost 6 bases and J lost 7 bases. Germline assignment: CDR1 KGHSH and CDR2 LQKENI. DNA for the CDR3: TGTGCCAGCTCCCTGGGACTAGCGGGGCCTAATGAGCAGTTCTTC. Translated, it gives CASSLGLAGPNEQFF.

This chain joins TRBV30 and TRBJ2-5; TRBD2 matches 10 bases. CDR3 length: 15 residues. The germline gives CDR1 GTSNPN, CDR2 SVGIG (reference sequence). The V gene end was trimmed by 1 base and the J gene end by 6 bases; junction bases not matched to a gene: 8. CDR3 protein: CAWSGGASGSKTQYF. The CDR3 DNA follows: TGTGCCTGGAGTGGAGGCGCTAGCGGGAGTAAGACCCAGTACTTC. Full variable domain (outside the CDR3, taken from reference TRBV30 and TRBJ2-5): SQTIHQWPATLVQPVGSPLSLECTVEGTSNPNLYWYRQAAGRGLQLLFYSVGIGQISSEVPQNLSASRPQDRQFILSSKKLLLSDSGFYLCAWSGGASGSKTQYFGPGTRLLVL.

This clone was detected only once. This chain connects TRBV4-3 to TRBJ2-6; 10 bases are a match to TRBD1. Germline V gene sequence: CDR1 LGHNA, CDR2 YSLEER. CDR3 size: 17 residues. Germline trimming cut 4 bases from V and 1 base from J; bases unmatched to any gene: 4. CDR3 sequence: CASSPDRGLSGANVLTF. CDR3 DNA sequence: TGCGCCAGCAGCCCCGACAGGGGGCTATCTGGGGCCAACGTCCTGACTTTC.

The genes are TRBV7-3 and TRBJ1-5; D possibly corresponds to TRBD1 (6 bases). Germline V gene data show CDR1 as SGHTA and CDR2 as FQGTGA. V was cut by 5 bases and J by 7 bases, with 12 bases left in between. This CDR3 is built from 13 residues. CDR3 sequence reads: CASSAGVRQPQHF. CDR3 nucleotides: TGTGCCAGCAGCGCAGGGGTAAGGCAGCCCCAGCATTTT.

This clone was observed a single time. V is TRBV7-2 and J is TRBJ2-1; D may be TRBD2 (7 bases). With 5 bases removed from V and 4 bases from J, the gap between germline ends came to 15 bases. The CDR3 runs to 15 residues. Per the germline V gene, CDR1 is SGHTA and CDR2 is FQGNSA. CDR3 DNA sequence: TGTGCCAGCAGCCCTGGGGGGGCGGGGTACAATGAGCAGTTCTTC. As protein: CASSPGGAGYNEQFF. The whole variable domain, remainder taken from reference TRBV7-2 and TRBJ2-1, is GAGVSQSPSNKVTEKGKDVELRCDPISGHTALYWYRQSLGQGLEFLIYFQGNSAPDKSGLPSDRFSAERTGGSVSTLTIQRTQQEDSAVYLCASSPGGAGYNEQFFGPGTRLTVL.

CDR3 residues: CASSPGGATGELFF. The CDR3 DNA reads as TGTGCCAGCTCACCGGGCGGGGCCACCGGGGAGCTGTTTTTT. V gene TRBV18 combines with J gene TRBJ2-2, with TRBD2 as a possible D gene (6 bases). The CDR3 length is 14 residues. Germline CDR1 KGHSH, CDR2 LQKENI. V dropped 3 bases and J dropped 4 bases, with 9 bases sitting between them.

The V gene is TRBV7-2, the J gene TRBJ1-1, with TRBD1 as a possible D gene (6 bases). The CDR3 covers 14 residues. Trimming took 5 bases from V and 6 from J, leaving 16 bases between them. Germline V gene sequence: CDR1 SGHTA, CDR2 FQGNSA. CDR3: CASSASQGRAEAFF. The CDR3 DNA reads TGTGCCAGCAGCGCCTCACAGGGCCGGGCTGAAGCTTTCTTT.

The V gene is TRBV6-5, the J gene TRBJ2-7; tentatively, D is TRBD2 (6 bases). The CDR3 has 14 residues. Germline V gene sequence: CDR1 MNHEY, CDR2 SVGAGI. The V and J ends lost 6 bases and 3 bases respectively, with 15 bases between them. As DNA, the CDR3 is TGTGCCAGCAGCATTTCGCGGAGGGGCTACGAGCAGTACTTC. As protein: CASSISRRGYEQYF.

This chain joins TRBV19 and TRBJ2-5, with TRBD2 identical over 8 bases. Germline trimming cut 5 bases from V and 5 bases from J; bases unmatched to any gene: 10. The germline V gene encodes CDR1 LNHDA and CDR2 SQIVND (reference sequence). The CDR3 spans 15 residues. CDR3 sequence reads: CASSPQIAGWETQYF. CDR3 nucleotide sequence: TGTGCCAGTAGTCCCCAGATAGCGGGGTGGGAGACCCAGTACTTC.

The chain combines TRBV6-1 with TRBJ2-1; D is perhaps TRBD2 (6 bases). V lost 4 bases and J lost 9, with 16 bases in between. CDR1 and CDR2 (germline): MNHNS, SASEGT. The CDR3 spans 14 residues. CDR3 sequence: CASSASDYVGEQFF. In DNA form, the CDR3 reads TGTGCCAGCAGTGCTTCGGACTACGTAGGTGAGCAGTTCTTC.

The J gene is TRBJ2-5, the V gene TRBV10-1, with D uncertain. This CDR3 is 12 amino acids long. V was trimmed by 3 bases and J by 2 bases, leaving 4 bases between them. Germline V gene lookup returns CDR1 WNHNN and CDR2 SYGVQD (reference sequence). CDR3 coding DNA: TGCGCCAGCAGTGACAATCAAGAGACCCAGTACTTC. Protein: CASSDNQETQYF.

The chain uses TRBV7-9 and TRBJ2-1; D remains ambiguous. The CDR3 runs to 15 residues. V was shortened by 5 bases and J by 0 bases, with 11 bases between the two germline ends. CDR1 is SEHNR and CDR2 is FQNEAQ in the germline V gene (reference sequence). CDR3 bases: TGTGCCAGCAGCCCCGGGTCTCGCTCCTACAATGAGCAGTTCTTC. Encoded protein: CASSPGSRSYNEQFF.

The DNA of the CDR3 is TGCGCCAGCAGCACCGGGACAGGGGAAGAGACCCAGTACTTC. Translating gives CASSTGTGEETQYF. V is TRBV5-1 and J is TRBJ2-5, with 10 bases lining up with TRBD1. From germline, CDR1 is SGHRS and CDR2 YFSETQ. There are 14 residues in the CDR3. V shed 4 bases, J shed 3 bases, and the junction held 3 bases outside the gene matches.

V is TRBV6-5 and J is TRBJ2-3; perhaps TRBD2 as D (5 bases). The germline gives CDR1 MNHEY, CDR2 SVGAGI. This CDR3 contains 14 residues. V dropped 2 bases and J dropped 5 bases, with 11 bases sitting between them. The CDR3 here is CASSYGIGGDTQYF. The CDR3 coding sequence is TGTGCCAGCAGTTACGGTATAGGAGGAGATACGCAGTATTTT.

The J gene is TRBJ2-7, the V gene TRBV5-4, with D tentatively TRBD1 (5 bases). The germline V and J ends were trimmed by 3 bases and 4 bases, with 14 bases remaining between them. The CDR3 is 14 residues long. Looked up from germline, CDR1 is SGHNT and CDR2 is YYREEE (reference sequence). The CDR3 loop reads CASSSDDSPYEQYF. The DNA for the CDR3 is TGTGCCAGCAGCTCGGACGACAGTCCATACGAGCAGTACTTC. Full variable domain (remainder filled in from reference TRBV5-4 and TRBJ2-7): ETGVTQSPTHLIKTRGQQVTLRCSSQSGHNTVSWYQQALGQGPQFIFQYYREEENGRGNFPPRFSGLQFPNYSSELNVNALELDDSALYLCASSSDDSPYEQYFGPGTRLTVT.

The chain carries TRBV15 and TRBJ1-6; D is undetermined. CDR1 and CDR2 from the germline V gene are LNHNV and YYDKDF (reference sequence). Trimming shortened V by 7 bases and J by 9 bases, and 19 bases separated the two germline ends. The CDR3 loop spans 15 amino acids. This CDR3 reads CATTSRGSLGSPLHF. The CDR3 coding sequence is TGTGCCACCACCTCACGCGGATCGTTGGGTTCACCCCTCCACTTT.